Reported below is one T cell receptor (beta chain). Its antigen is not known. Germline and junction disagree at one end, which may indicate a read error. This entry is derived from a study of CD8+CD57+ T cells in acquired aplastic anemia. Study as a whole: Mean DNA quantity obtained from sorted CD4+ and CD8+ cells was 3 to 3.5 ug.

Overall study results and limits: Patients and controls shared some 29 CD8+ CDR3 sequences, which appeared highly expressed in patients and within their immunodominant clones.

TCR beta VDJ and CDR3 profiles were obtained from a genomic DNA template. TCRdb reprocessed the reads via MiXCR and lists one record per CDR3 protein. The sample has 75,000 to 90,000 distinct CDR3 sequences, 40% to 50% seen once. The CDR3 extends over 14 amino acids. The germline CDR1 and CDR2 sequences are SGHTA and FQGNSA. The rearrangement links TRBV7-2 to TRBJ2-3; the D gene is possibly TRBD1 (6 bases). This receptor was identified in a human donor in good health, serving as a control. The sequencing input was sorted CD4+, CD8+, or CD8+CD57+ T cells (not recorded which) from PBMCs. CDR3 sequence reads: CASSQGQNTDTQYF. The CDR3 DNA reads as TGCGCCAGCAGCCAAGGACAGAACACAGATACGCAGTATTTT.